This T cell receptor (beta chain) stems from a study of blood T cell repertoires in COVID-19. The overall study: Samples taken during acute and convalescent COVID-19 were collected in the United States, Italy and Spain. PBMCs, B-cell-depleted T cells, or T cells provided the cDNA or gDNA that made up the material.

In the authors' workflow: How many nucleated cells were present was estimated from reference gene primer amplification. Only in-frame clones appear in the TCRdb table, and some are missing; sequencing was by immunoSEQ multiplex PCR. D and trimming were read from the DNA, whereas the V and J calls and clone size are those reported in that table. The repertoire includes about 300,000 clones, about 91% of them detected once, and under 8% sits in the top ten. Looked up from germline, CDR1 is SGHRS and CDR2 is YFSETQ. This CDR3 is 17 amino acids long. Trimming removed 0 bases from V and 2 bases from J; junction bases left unmatched: 10.

This receptor was identified in a woman in her 30s who had recovered from COVID-19. The V call is TRBV5-1, the J call TRBJ1-2, with 7 bases that match TRBD1. Sequencing used peripheral blood. The CDR3 DNA follows: TGCGCCAGCAGCTTGGGACAGGGTGGTTTGAGGAACTATGGCTACACCTTC. This translates into CASSLGQGGLRNYGYTF.